What follows are 31 T cell receptor beta chains derived from one specimen sequenced in a study of response to subunit inactivated influenza vaccine. MiXCR, applied by TCRdb to the RT-PCR reads, yields one record per CDR3 protein. The sample carries more than 600,000 distinct CDR3 sequences, approximately 17% recorded once. The sample was PBMCs from blood, taken 4 to 6 days after vaccination. The receptors stem from a man between 50 and 59 years old who received an inactivated influenza vaccine.

The chain recombines TRBV5-1 with TRBJ2-3; 8 positions match TRBD1. The CDR3 contains 16 residues. Germline V CDR1 and CDR2: SGHRS, YFSETQ. The trim removed 0 bases at V and 3 bases at J, leaving 6 bases unmatched. The CDR3 here is CASSLGQGKGTDTQYF. In DNA form, the CDR3 reads TGCGCCAGCAGCTTGGGACAGGGGAAAGGTACAGATACGCAGTATTTT. Using reference TRBV5-1 and TRBJ2-3 for the parts outside the CDR3, the full variable domain is KAGVTQTPRYLIKTRGQQVTLSCSPISGHRSVSWYQQTPGQGLQFLFEYFSETQRNKGNFPGRFSGRQFSNSRSEMNVSTLELGDSALYLCASSLGQGKGTDTQYFGPGTRLTVL.

There are many counts of this clonotype. The CDR3 is CASSLDDGGYEQYF. CDR3 sequence (DNA): TGTGCCAGCAGCTTGGACGACGGAGGGTACGAGCAGTACTTC. V and J are TRBV7-9 and TRBJ2-7; TRBD2 is a possible D gene (6 bases). The V gene lost 3 bases and the J gene lost 4 bases, with 13 bases spanning the gap. From germline, CDR1 is SEHNR and CDR2 FQNEAQ (reference sequence). This CDR3 contains 14 residues.

This clonotype has just a few counts. The chain combines TRBV27 with TRBJ2-5; the match to TRBD1 covers 8 bases. The CDR3 is made up of 15 amino acids. Germline V gene sequence: CDR1 MNHEY, CDR2 SMNVEV (reference sequence). V gave up 8 bases and J gave up 4 bases; unmatched junction bases: 12. The CDR3 is CASARENDRGETQYF. The DNA of the CDR3 is TGTGCCAGCGCTCGCGAAAACGACAGGGGAGAGACCCAGTACTTC.

This sequence joins TRBV27 and TRBJ2-1; 8 bases agree with TRBD2. The CDR3 is made up of 16 amino acids. Per the germline V gene, CDR1 is MNHEY and CDR2 is SMNVEV (reference sequence). V lost 5 bases and J lost 12; bases outside the gene matches: 18. In DNA, the CDR3 is TGTGCCAGCAGTGCTGCGGGAGGCGCCCCCCCTAGAGTGCAGTTCTTC. The encoded protein is CASSAAGGAPPRVQFF.

This clonotype was detected only a few times. This CDR3 reads CSASEGIKEKLFF. The CDR3 DNA reads as TGCAGTGCTAGCGAGGGAATTAAGGAAAAACTGTTTTTT. This chain joins TRBV20-1 and TRBJ1-4; no clear D gene. V lost 3 bases and J lost 8, with 13 bases in between. The CDR3 is 13 residues long. CDR1 and CDR2 from the germline V gene are DFQATT and SNEGSKA (reference sequence).

In its sample, this clonotype was seen a few times. The V and J genes are TRBV29-1 and TRBJ1-5; TRBD1 matches 11 bases. The germline CDR1 and CDR2 sequences are SQVTM and ANQGSEA. J was trimmed by 2 bases and V by 7 bases; bases with no gene match: 1. CDR3 length: 13 residues. In DNA form, the CDR3 reads TGCAGCGGGGGACAGGGGGGCAATCAGCCCCAGCATTTT. As protein: CSGGQGGNQPQHF. Full variable domain (outside the CDR3, taken from reference TRBV29-1 and TRBJ1-5): SAVISQKPSRDICQRGTSLTIQCQVDSQVTMMFWYRQQPGQSLTLIATANQGSEATYESGFVIDKFPISRPNLTFSTLTVSNMSPEDSSIYLCSGGQGGNQPQHFGDGTRLSIL.

This clonotype was seen a handful of times. This chain connects TRBV10-3 to TRBJ2-3; 10 bases align to TRBD1. V lost 8 bases to trimming and J lost 4 bases; unmatched junction nucleotides: 0. The CDR3 extends over 12 amino acids. Germline assignment: CDR1 ENHRY and CDR2 SYGVKD. This CDR3 is CAIGTGADTQYF. The CDR3, as DNA: TGTGCCATCGGGACAGGGGCAGATACGCAGTATTTT.

This clonotype was observed a handful of times. This chain uses TRBV6-5 with TRBJ2-7; D gene ambiguous. Germline CDR1 reads MNHEY; CDR2 reads SVGAGI. This CDR3 region has 13 residues. Trimming removed 2 bases from V and 3 bases from J, with 8 bases in between. The CDR3 region is CASSYLPGYEQYF. CDR3 coding DNA: TGTGCCAGCAGTTACCTCCCGGGCTACGAGCAGTACTTC.

The rearrangement joins TRBV6-1 to TRBJ2-5; 8 nucleotides match TRBD2. The V and J ends lost 4 bases and 0 bases, in that order; junction bases with no gene match: 13. Germline loops: CDR1 MNHNS, CDR2 SASEGT. The CDR3 is 18 amino acids. In nucleotides, the CDR3 is TGTGCCAGCAGTGTCCAATTAGCGGGGAGCCCCTACCAAGAGACCCAGTACTTC. Translating it yields CASSVQLAGSPYQETQYF.

This sequence joins TRBV29-1 and TRBJ1-4; 10 bases map to TRBD1. Trimming cost V 7 bases and J 8 bases; bases outside gene matches: 7. CDR3 length: 13 amino acids. Germline-derived CDR1 and CDR2 are SQVTM and ANQGSEA. CDR3 nucleotides: TGCAGCGCCCTCCGGGGACAGGGGGAAAAACTGTTTTTT. It translates to CSALRGQGEKLFF.

V usage is TRBV24-1 and J usage is TRBJ2-1; a weak D match, TRBD2 (6 bases). V was pared by 0 bases and J by 2 bases, with 10 bases between. The germline V gene has CDR1 KGHDR and CDR2 SFDVKD. The CDR3 length is 16 residues. The CDR3 is CATSDLGGVAYNEQFF. DNA of the CDR3: TGTGCCACCAGTGATTTGGGAGGGGTGGCCTACAATGAGCAGTTCTTC.

The V gene is TRBV5-5, the J gene TRBJ2-7, with 9 bases aligning to TRBD1. The CDR3 is made up of 15 amino acids. Per the germline V gene, CDR1 is SGHKS and CDR2 is YYEKEE (reference sequence). V lost 4 bases, J lost 7 bases, and 12 bases stayed unmatched. The CDR3 DNA reads as TGTGCCAGCAGCACCACCGGGACAGGGTCGAGGGAGCAGTACTTC. Its translation is CASSTTGTGSREQYF. Supplemented by reference TRBV5-5 and TRBJ2-7, the full variable domain reads DAGVTQSPTHLIKTRGQQVTLRCSPISGHKSVSWYQQVLGQGPQFIFQYYEKEERGRGNFPDRFSARQFPNYSSELNVNALLLGDSALYLCASSTTGTGSREQYFGPGTRLTVT.

This chain joins TRBV7-9 and TRBJ2-1, with 12 bases aligning to TRBD2. Germline V gene data show CDR1 as SEHNR and CDR2 as FQNEAQ (reference sequence). The ends lost 4 bases at V and 5 bases at J; junction bases unmatched: 3. This CDR3 region has 15 residues. CDR3 in amino acids: CASSWTSGVNNEQFF. The CDR3 bases are TGTGCCAGCAGCTGGACTAGCGGGGTCAACAATGAGCAGTTCTTC.

The genes are TRBV7-2 and TRBJ1-6, with 9 nucleotides matching TRBD1. This CDR3 has 15 residues. Germline V gene sequence: CDR1 SGHTA, CDR2 FQGNSA. J gave up 14 bases and V 2 bases, and 10 bases lay outside the gene matches. The CDR3 coding sequence is TGTGCCAGCAGCTTAACCGGGACAGGGCTAGAATCCCTCCACTTT. Its translation: CASSLTGTGLESLHF.

The genes are TRBV4-3 and TRBJ1-4; D gene unclear. The ends were cut back, 0 bases at V and 6 bases at J, with 11 bases in the middle. Germline V lookup: CDR1 LGHNA, CDR2 YSLEER. The CDR3 covers 15 residues. The DNA of the CDR3 is TGCGCCAGCAGCCAAGACAGAGTTTGGGATGAAAAACTGTTTTTT. This translates into CASSQDRVWDEKLFF.

Many counts were recorded for this clonotype. The rearrangement links TRBV12-3 or TRBV12-4 to TRBJ1-5; TRBD1 might be the D (6 bases). Trimming removed 8 bases at V and 2 bases at J, with 10 bases between. This CDR3 has 13 residues. The CDR3, as DNA: TGTGCCAGCTCAGCAGGGGGCAATCAGCCCCAGCATTTT. It translates to CASSAGGNQPQHF.

This clonotype was seen a handful of times. V gene TRBV7-2 combines with J gene TRBJ1-1; TRBD1 might be the D (5 bases). The CDR3 has 15 amino acids. Germline V gene data show CDR1 as SGHTA and CDR2 as FQGNSA. Trimming removed 1 base at V and 7 bases at J, with 16 bases between. CDR3 coding DNA: TGTGCCAGCAGCTTAGGCTGGGGACCGGCTAATGAAGCTTTCTTT. This encodes CASSLGWGPANEAFF.

The genes are TRBV20-1 and TRBJ2-7, with a possible D match to TRBD2 (5 bases). Germline CDR1 reads DFQATT; CDR2 reads SNEGSKA (reference sequence). V was cut by 5 bases and J by 9 bases, with 14 bases left in between. This CDR3 has 11 residues. CDR3 loop: CSAGESTGQYF. DNA of the CDR3: TGCAGTGCTGGGGAGAGTACTGGGCAGTACTTC.

The genes are TRBV18 and TRBJ2-7; D is unclear. CDR1 is KGHSH and CDR2 is LQKENI in the germline V gene. The CDR3 totals 13 residues. Deletions cut 3 bases from V and 3 bases from J, with 9 bases between. The CDR3 sequence is CASSPKGIYEQYF. The CDR3 region has the DNA TGTGCCAGCTCACCCAAGGGCATCTACGAGCAGTACTTC. The variable domain in full, with the rest retrieved from reference TRBV18 and TRBJ2-7, is NAGVMQNPRHLVRRRGQEARLRCSPMKGHSHVYWYRQLPEEGLKFMVYLQKENIIDESGMPKERFSAEFPKEGPSILRIQQVVRGDSAAYFCASSPKGIYEQYFGPGTRLTVT.

With respect to this clonotype: This may be a read error, as it is one base from a much larger clone. The chain recombines TRBV10-3 with TRBJ1-4, with no clear D. Germline CDR1 is ENHRY and CDR2 is SYGVKD. V was trimmed by 6 bases and J by 3 bases, leaving 11 bases between them. The CDR3 has 14 residues. CDR3 bases: TGTGCCATCAGGACGGACCGGCCTAATGAAAAACTGTTTTTT. Translated: CAIRTDRPNEKLFF.

The J gene is TRBJ2-3, the V gene TRBV28; the D is unclear. CDR3 length: 16 amino acids. Trimming cost V 2 bases and J 1 base, with 13 bases left between them. Germline CDR1 and CDR2: MDHEN and SYDVKM. CDR3 DNA sequence: TGTGCCAGCAGTTTAATCTCAGGCGCGCGCACAGATACGCAGTATTTT. The encoded protein is CASSLISGARTDTQYF.

This clonotype was seen only a few times. V is TRBV12-3 or TRBV12-4 and J is TRBJ2-2; D possibly corresponds to TRBD1 (6 bases). This CDR3 comprises 16 residues. V shed 0 bases and J shed 1 base, with 9 bases lying between them. The CDR3 region has the DNA TGTGCCAGCAGTTTAGCAGGGACACAGAACACCGGGGAGCTGTTTTTT. Protein: CASSLAGTQNTGELFF.

The rearrangement links TRBV5-1 to TRBJ2-2, with 9 bases that match TRBD1. V gave up 2 bases and J gave up 5 bases; unmatched junction bases: 4. This CDR3 is 15 amino acids long. Germline values: CDR1 SGHRS, CDR2 YFSETQ. CDR3 protein: CASSLQGAWTGELFF. The CDR3 DNA is TGCGCCAGCAGCTTACAGGGGGCGTGGACCGGGGAGCTGTTTTTT.

This chain links TRBV20-1 with TRBJ2-6; no firm D call. V was shortened by 1 base and J by 0 bases, with 10 bases between the two germline ends. Germline CDR1 reads DFQATT; CDR2 reads SNEGSKA (reference sequence). The CDR3 spans 16 residues. CDR3 DNA sequence: TGCAGTGCTAGAGGGGCGCCGTACTCTGGGGCCAACGTCCTGACTTTC. As protein: CSARGAPYSGANVLTF.

The sample holds a few counts of this clonotype. This sequence joins TRBV7-6 and TRBJ2-2; no firm D call. The CDR3 totals 16 residues. CDR1 is SGHVS, CDR2 FNYEAQ, per germline. V shed 0 bases and J shed 4 bases, with 12 bases lying between them. CDR3: CASSLARSSSTGELFF. In DNA, the CDR3 is TGTGCCAGCAGCTTAGCGAGGTCCTCGAGCACCGGGGAGCTGTTTTTT.

This clonotype occurred many times. V gene TRBV5-6 combines with J gene TRBJ2-1, with D perhaps matching TRBD2 (5 bases). V was shortened by 1 base and J by 1 base, with 18 bases between the two germline ends. The CDR3 extends over 18 amino acids. Germline CDR1 reads SGHDT; CDR2 reads YYEEEE. In nucleotides, the CDR3 is TGTGCCAGCAGCTTGAATCGGGGTGGGGTATCGTCCTACAATGAGCAGTTCTTC. It codes for CASSLNRGGVSSYNEQFF. The full variable domain, its missing parts supplied by reference TRBV5-6 and TRBJ2-1, is DAGVTQSPTHLIKTRGQQVTLRCSPKSGHDTVSWYQQALGQGPQFIFQYYEEEERQRGNFPDRFSGHQFPNYSSELNVNALLLGDSALYLCASSLNRGGVSSYNEQFFGPGTRLTVL.

In its sample, this clonotype was seen many times. The chain combines TRBV7-8 with TRBJ2-1; D might be TRBD1 (5 bases). Trimming took 1 base from V and 0 from J, leaving 16 bases between them. The CDR3 runs to 18 residues. Germline CDR1 is SGHVS and CDR2 is FQNEAQ. CDR3 in amino acids: CASSLGYLAQGSYNEQFF. Here the CDR3 DNA reads TGTGCCAGCAGCTTAGGGTATTTAGCCCAGGGCTCCTACAATGAGCAGTTCTTC.

This sequence joins TRBV20-1 and TRBJ2-7; 8 bases agree with TRBD1. Germline CDR1 reads DFQATT; CDR2 reads SNEGSKA (reference sequence). With 6 bases clipped from V and 1 base from J, the junction kept 14 bases outside the gene matches. CDR3 size: 16 residues. CDR3 region: CSAENLGQGRSYEQYF. In DNA form, the CDR3 reads TGCAGTGCGGAGAATCTCGGACAGGGAAGGTCCTACGAGCAGTACTTC.

The sample holds a few counts of this clonotype. V usage is TRBV12-3 or TRBV12-4 and J usage is TRBJ2-4; the D gene is possibly TRBD2 (6 bases). This CDR3 has 16 residues. V dropped 4 bases and J dropped 0 bases, with 13 bases sitting between them. The CDR3: CASSYSGGLAKNIQYF. In DNA form, the CDR3 reads TGTGCCAGCAGTTATAGCGGAGGACTAGCCAAAAACATTCAGTACTTC.

The chain couples TRBV12-3 or TRBV12-4 to TRBJ2-3; D perhaps matches TRBD1 (5 bases). V was trimmed by 3 bases and J by 1 base, leaving 11 bases between them. The CDR3 extends over 15 amino acids. As DNA, the CDR3 is TGTGCCAGCAGTTTTCCTACAGGAGGCACAGATACGCAGTATTTT. Protein: CASSFPTGGTDTQYF.

The J gene is TRBJ2-2, the V gene TRBV6-5; TRBD1 matches 7 bases. This CDR3 is 16 amino acids long. Germline V gives CDR1 MNHEY, CDR2 SVGAGI. J gave up 1 base and V 0 bases, and 2 bases lay outside the gene matches. CDR3 amino acids: CASSYSAGGNTGELFF. For the CDR3, the DNA is TGTGCCAGCAGTTACTCCGCAGGGGGGAACACCGGGGAGCTGTTTTTT.